Listed below are T cell receptor beta chains from one sample, sequenced in a study of vaccination and CD4 T cells after COVID-19. These receptors are not linked to any known antigen. TCRdb ran MiXCR on the PCR reads and lists one entry per CDR3 protein. The sample lists about 5,600 distinct CDR3 sequences; about 44% were seen once. Sequencing was done on a sample of CD4+ T cells from blood, cultured in vitro. These receptors came from a human donor who had recovered from COVID-19. Both conserved end residues are part of each CDR3. The D gene is left open where the match is weak. Only part of the rows carry a size: once, few, many, or a class if the clone is expanded.

NA	TRBV24-1	NA	TRBJ2-2	TGTGCCACCAGTGGACAGGCCCCCAACACCGGGGAGCTGTTTTTT	CATSGQAPNTGELFF
NA	TRBV5-1	NA	TRBJ1-1	TGCGCCAGCAGCCCGACGTGGGACACTGAAGCTTTCTTT	CASSPTWDTEAFF
NA	TRBV6-1	NA	TRBJ2-7	TGTGCCAGCAGTAGGGACTTCGGGGTGGGCGAGCAGTACTTC	CASSRDFGVGEQYF
TRBD2	TRBV5-1	NA	TRBJ2-7	TGCGCCAGCAGCGCCGGGACTACCTACTACGAGCAGTACTTC	CASSAGTTYYEQYF
NA	TRBV7-8	few	TRBJ2-5	TGTGCCAGCAGCTTATCTTTTATCGGGAACCAAGAGACCCAGTACTTC	CASSLSFIGNQETQYF
NA	TRBV4-3	NA	TRBJ1-2	TGCGCCAGCAGCCCCCTTGCGGCCACCCCATCGGGCTACACCTTC	CASSPLAATPSGYTF
NA	TRBV5-6	NA	TRBJ2-1	TGTGCCAGCAGCCTCCAGGTGACCAATGAGCAGTTCTTC	CASSLQVTNEQFF
NA	TRBV20-1	few	TRBJ1-3	TGCAGTGCTAGAGATCTGTGGAACTCTGGAAACACCATATATTTT	CSARDLWNSGNTIYF
NA	TRBV10-3	NA	TRBJ2-3	TGTGCCATCAATGACCCCCGGGGGGCCGAGGATACGCAGTATTTT	CAINDPRGAEDTQYF
NA	TRBV6-1	few	TRBJ1-6	TGTGCCAGCAGTGAGGTCAATAATTCACCCCTCCACTTT	CASSEVNNSPLHF
NA	TRBV19	NA	TRBJ2-6	TGTGCCAGTACCTTACCCCCGGGGGCTGGGGCCAACGTCCTGACTTTC	CASTLPPGAGANVLTF
TRBD2	TRBV29-1	few	TRBJ2-3	TGCAGCGGGGATAGCGGGGGCACAGATACGCAGTATTTT	CSGDSGGTDTQYF
NA	TRBV20-1	NA	TRBJ1-1	TGCAGTGCTAGTGTACAGTCCGACACTGAAGCTTTCTTT	CSASVQSDTEAFF
TRBD2	TRBV7-3	NA	TRBJ2-2	TGTGCCAGCAGCGCGGCATCCGGGGGGGCCGCCGGGGAGCTGTTTTTT	CASSAASGGAAGELFF
NA	TRBV11-1	few	TRBJ2-3	TGTGCCAGCACACGTCAGGTGGGAGGCACAGATACGCAGTATTTT	CASTRQVGGTDTQYF
NA	TRBV20-1	few	TRBJ1-2	TGCAGTGCCCCTAACCGGGACGCTCTTCAAGGGGTTGGCTACACCTTC	CSAPNRDALQGVGYTF
NA	TRBV7-9	NA	TRBJ2-6	TGTGCCAGCAGCCGGGAGTGGTCTGACTCTGGGGCCAACGTCCTGACTTTC	CASSREWSDSGANVLTF
TRBD1	TRBV19	NA	TRBJ2-3	TGTGCCAGTGGACAGGGGGCGTACGCAGATACGCAGTATTTT	CASGQGAYADTQYF
NA	TRBV11-2	NA	TRBJ2-1	TGTGCCAGCAGCTTAGGGTCAGCGGGCAATGAGCAGTTCTTC	CASSLGSAGNEQFF
NA	TRBV12-3/TRBV12-4	NA	TRBJ2-5	TGTGCCAGCAGTTTAGGGGCCCAAGAGACCCAGTACTTC	CASSLGAQETQYF
TRBD2	TRBV4-2	NA	TRBJ2-5	TGTGCCAGCAGCCAAGAAGGGGGACTAGCGGGAGAAGAGACCCAGTACTTC	CASSQEGGLAGEETQYF
NA	TRBV11-3	few	TRBJ2-3	TGTGCCAGCAGCTTAGGAATGAGTAGCACAGATACGCAGTATTTT	CASSLGMSSTDTQYF
NA	TRBV2	NA	TRBJ1-5	TGTGCCAGCAGTGACGAGGGCCGAAGCAATCAGCCCCAGCATTTT	CASSDEGRSNQPQHF
TRBD1	TRBV10-3	once	TRBJ1-2	TGTGCCATCAGTGAGTCTGACAGGGGGTGCTCTAACTTC	CAISESDRGCSNF
TRBD2	TRBV5-1	NA	TRBJ2-1	TGCGCCAGCAGCTTGGGGCCCGCGGCGGGGGAGTTCTTC	CASSLGPAAGEFF
NA	TRBV20-1	few	TRBJ2-1	TGCAGTGCTAGAGATGCGGCGGGAACCTCCAATGAGCAGTTCTTC	CSARDAAGTSNEQFF
NA	TRBV7-2	few	TRBJ1-5	TGTGCCAGCAGCTCAGGGTTGAGCAATCAGCCCCAGCATTTT	CASSSGLSNQPQHF
TRBD2	TRBV25-1	few	TRBJ2-5	TGTGCCAGCAGTGGGGGTTTAGCGGGGAACCAAGAGACCCAGTACTTC	CASSGGLAGNQETQYF
NA	TRBV7-8	NA	TRBJ1-1	TGTGCCAGCAGCTTAGCAGGTGGGAGAGTACCAGCTTTCTTT	CASSLAGGRVPAFF
NA	TRBV7-9	NA	TRBJ1-2	TGTGCCAGCAGCACCGGCGCCACCGCTATGCCTCAGAGCTACACCTTC	CASSTGATAMPQSYTF
NA	TRBV24-1	NA	TRBJ1-2	TGTGCCACCAGTACGGGGCATGGCTACACCTTC	CATSTGHGYTF
NA	TRBV6-5	medium-sized	TRBJ2-5	TGTGCCAGCAGTTACAATGCCGGGTATGAGGAGACCCAGTACTTC	CASSYNAGYEETQYF
NA	TRBV10-3	NA	TRBJ2-1	TGTGCCATCAGTGGGTCAGGTGATGAGCAGTTCTTC	CAISGSGDEQFF
NA	TRBV18	NA	TRBJ2-7	TGTGCCAGCTCACCACCAGGCGGGGCCTCCTACGAGCAGTACTTC	CASSPPGGASYEQYF
NA	TRBV6-1	NA	TRBJ2-5	TGTGCCAGCAGTGAATGGGGGGGGGCCCGGCAAGAGACCCAGTACTTC	CASSEWGGARQETQYF
NA	TRBV11-1	NA	TRBJ2-7	TGTGCCAGCAGCCCTTCACGGACGTACGGCGGCGAGCAGTATTTC	CASSPSRTYGGEQYF
NA	TRBV27	NA	TRBJ1-1	TGTTATAGAGCCCCGGACACTGAAGCTTTCTTT	CYRAPDTEAFF
NA	TRBV6-1	few	TRBJ2-6	TGTGCCAGCAGCTTCCTAGGGGCGCGGGCTGGGGCCAACGTCCTGACTTTC	CASSFLGARAGANVLTF
TRBD1	TRBV28	few	TRBJ2-7	TGTGCCAGCAGTTTATCCGGACAGGGCGCGGCGGGTAGCTCCTACGAGCAGTACTTC	CASSLSGQGAAGSSYEQYF
NA	TRBV19	few	TRBJ2-5	TGTGCCAGTAGTATAGGAGGGCCCCAAGAGACCCAGTACTTC	CASSIGGPQETQYF
NA	TRBV6-1	once	TRBJ1-5	TGTGCCAGTAACAGGGAGCTGGGCAATCAGCCCCAGCATTTT	CASNRELGNQPQHF
TRBD1	TRBV5-1	NA	TRBJ2-1	TGCGCCAGCAGCTTGAGACAGGGGGCAGGTGAGCAGTTCTTC	CASSLRQGAGEQFF
NA	TRBV7-3	NA	TRBJ2-2	TGTGCCAGCAGCTTATCACAAGGCATCGGGCTGTTTTTT	CASSLSQGIGLFF
NA	TRBV20-1	NA	TRBJ2-6	TGCAGTGCTAGAGGGCCAGGTGGGGCCAACGTCCTGACTTTC	CSARGPGGANVLTF
TRBD2	TRBV6-2/TRBV6-3	NA	TRBJ2-7	TGTGCCAGCAGATCAAGACCAACTAGCGGGAGTACCTACGAGCAGTACTTC	CASRSRPTSGSTYEQYF
NA	TRBV30	NA	TRBJ1-3	TGTGCCTGGAGTGTAGGGCTCTCTGGAAACACCATATATTTT	CAWSVGLSGNTIYF
NA	TRBV11-3	NA	TRBJ1-1	TGTGCCAGCAGCTTAGAAAGCGGGGTGAACACTGAAGCTTTCTTT	CASSLESGVNTEAFF
NA	TRBV20-1	few	TRBJ1-5	TGCAGTGCTATAGACAGGACTCAGCCCCAGCATTTT	CSAIDRTQPQHF
NA	TRBV6-1	NA	TRBJ2-1	TGTGCCAGCAGCCTCACCATATACAATGAGCAGTTCTTC	CASSLTIYNEQFF
TRBD2	TRBV5-1	NA	TRBJ2-7	TGCGCCAGCAGCTTGGCGCCAGCGGGGGCTTCAATCTACGAGCAGTACTTC	CASSLAPAGASIYEQYF